This T cell receptor beta chain was retrieved from a study of technical replicates of blood from a few donors. Assay used: immunoSEQ multiplex PCR; TCRdb lists only in-frame clones, some missing. The top ten clones hold roughly 0.16% of a sample with about 84,000 clones, 95% to 98% of them seen once. The source material was T cells isolated from PBMCs. This TCR was sampled from a human donor in good health.

The CDR3 nucleotides read TGTGCCAGCAGCTACTCTGGAAACACCATATATTTT. Translated: CASSYSGNTIYF. This rearrangement joins TRBV28 to TRBJ1-3; D is ambiguous. This CDR3 is 12 amino acids long. V lost 6 bases, J lost 0 bases, and 3 bases lay in between. From germline, CDR1 is MDHEN and CDR2 SYDVKM.